A selection of T cell receptor beta chains follows, all from one sample in a study of blood T cell repertoires in COVID-19. Method: immunoSEQ multiplex PCR; TCRdb's copy keeps in-frame clones and lacks some. The sample records some 200,000 clones, roughly 84% being singletons. Source material: peripheral blood. The receptors were sampled from a man aged 50 to 59 with COVID-19, enrolled during active disease. CDR3s include the opening cysteine and the closing phenylalanine or tryptophan. Fields, in order: D gene, V gene, J gene, CDR3 protein, CDR3 DNA. The D gene is left open where the match is weak.

>-|TRBV25-1|TRBJ2-5
CASSEQTAARETQYF
TGTGCCAGCAGTGAACAGACAGCCGCGAGGGAGACCCAGTACTTC
>-|TRBV10-3|TRBJ2-3
CATFPGRFTDTQYF
TGTGCCACCTTTCCGGGGAGGTTCACAGATACGCAGTATTTT
>TRBD1|TRBV7-2|TRBJ1-2
CASSLVSSRQGDGYTF
TGTGCCAGCAGCTTAGTGTCTTCGAGACAGGGTGATGGCTACACCTTC
>-|TRBV9|TRBJ1-2
CASSLSGQFNYGYTF
TGTGCCAGCAGCCTCAGTGGGCAGTTTAACTATGGCTACACCTTC
>TRBD1|TRBV10-3|TRBJ2-1
CAISVNRQGLNNEQFF
TGTGCCATCAGTGTTAATCGACAGGGATTAAACAATGAGCAGTTCTTC
>-|TRBV6-4|TRBJ1-2
CASSDGLSDGYTF
TGTGCCAGCAGTGACGGACTGAGCGATGGCTACACCTTC
>TRBD1|TRBV4-1|TRBJ2-2
CASSQVGDSSVGELFF
TGCGCCAGCAGCCAAGTAGGGGACAGTTCTGTCGGGGAGCTGTTTTTT
>TRBD2|TRBV5-8|TRBJ2-4
CASSLPSGRGLPAKNIQYF
TGTGCCAGCAGCTTGCCCTCGGGGCGGGGGTTGCCAGCCAAAAACATTCAGTACTTC
>TRBD1|TRBV12-3/TRBV12-4|TRBJ1-5
CASSRGNNQPQHF
TGTGCCAGCAGCAGGGGGAACAATCAGCCCCAGCATTTT
>TRBD2|TRBV25-1|TRBJ2-7
CASSDSGGAPYEQYF
TGTGCCAGCAGTGACTCGGGGGGGGCACCCTACGAGCAGTACTTC
>-|TRBV7-6|TRBJ1-5
CASSAGGGAAYNQPQHF
TGTGCCAGCAGCGCCGGGGGAGGGGCAGCCTACAATCAGCCCCAGCATTTT
>-|TRBV9|TRBJ2-1
CASSVVIDAAQFF
TGTGCCAGCAGCGTAGTGATTGATGCGGCGCAGTTCTTC
>TRBD1|TRBV5-6|TRBJ2-1
CASSLARGLFLNEQFF
TGTGCCAGCAGCTTGGCGAGGGGGCTTTTTTTGAATGAGCAGTTCTTC
>-|TRBV5-1|TRBJ2-1
CASSTGWGENNEQFF
TGCGCCAGCAGCACCGGATGGGGGGAGAACAATGAGCAGTTCTTC
>TRBD2|TRBV11-2|TRBJ2-3
CASSSSGLAGATDTQYF
TGTGCCAGCAGCTCCTCGGGACTAGCGGGAGCGACAGATACGCAGTATTTT